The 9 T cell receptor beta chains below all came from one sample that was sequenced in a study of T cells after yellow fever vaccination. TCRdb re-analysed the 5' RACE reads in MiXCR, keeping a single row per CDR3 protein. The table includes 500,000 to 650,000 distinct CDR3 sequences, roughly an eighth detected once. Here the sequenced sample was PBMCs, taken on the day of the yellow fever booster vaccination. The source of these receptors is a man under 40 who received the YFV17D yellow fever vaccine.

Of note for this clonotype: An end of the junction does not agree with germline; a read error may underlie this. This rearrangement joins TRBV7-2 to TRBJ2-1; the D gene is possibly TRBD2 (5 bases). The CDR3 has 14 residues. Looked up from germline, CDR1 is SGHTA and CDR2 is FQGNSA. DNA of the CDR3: TGTGCCAGCAGCTTTTGGGAGACCTACAATGACCAGTTCTTC. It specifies CASSFWETYNDQFF.

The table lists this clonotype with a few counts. The CDR3 sequence is CASHSVNEQFF. In DNA, the CDR3 is TGTGCCAGCCATTCGGTAAATGAGCAGTTCTTC. This chain uses TRBV6-5 with TRBJ2-1, with D uncertain. The CDR3 length is 11 residues. CDR1 is MNHEY and CDR2 is SVGAGI in the germline V gene. The V gene lost 8 bases and the J gene lost 7 bases, with 9 bases spanning the gap.

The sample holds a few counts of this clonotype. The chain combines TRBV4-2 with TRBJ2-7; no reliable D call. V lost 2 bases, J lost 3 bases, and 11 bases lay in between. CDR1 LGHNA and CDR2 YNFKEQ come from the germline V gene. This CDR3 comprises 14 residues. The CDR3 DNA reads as TGTGCCAGCAGCCAAACTGGACGAGGCTACGAGCAGTACTTC. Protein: CASSQTGRGYEQYF.

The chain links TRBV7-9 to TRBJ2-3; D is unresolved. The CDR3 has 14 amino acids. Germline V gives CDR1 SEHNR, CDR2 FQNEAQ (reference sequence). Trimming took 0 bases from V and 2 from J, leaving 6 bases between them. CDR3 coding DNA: TGTGCCAGCAGCTTAGCGGTCGCCACAGATACGCAGTATTTT. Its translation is CASSLAVATDTQYF.

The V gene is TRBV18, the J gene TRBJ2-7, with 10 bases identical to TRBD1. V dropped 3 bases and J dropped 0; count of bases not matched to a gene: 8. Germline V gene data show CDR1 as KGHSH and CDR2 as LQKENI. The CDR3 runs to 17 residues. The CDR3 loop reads CASSPGTGDAFSYEQYF. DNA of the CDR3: TGTGCCAGCTCACCGGGGACAGGGGATGCGTTCTCCTACGAGCAGTACTTC.

The CDR3 spells CSVRTVYQETQYF. The CDR3 bases are TGCAGTGTCCGGACGGTGTACCAAGAGACCCAGTACTTC. The chain links TRBV20-1 to TRBJ2-5; D unclear. Between the trimmed V and J ends, which lost 7 bases and 0 bases, there was a span of 12 bases. The CDR3 runs to 13 residues. From germline, CDR1 is DFQATT and CDR2 SNEGSKA (reference sequence).

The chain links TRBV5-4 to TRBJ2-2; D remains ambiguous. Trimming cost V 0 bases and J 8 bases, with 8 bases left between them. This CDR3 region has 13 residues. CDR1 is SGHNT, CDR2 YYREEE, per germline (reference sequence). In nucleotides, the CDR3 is TGTGCCAGCAGCTTGGAGTACGCGGGGGAGCTGTTTTTT. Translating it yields CASSLEYAGELFF.

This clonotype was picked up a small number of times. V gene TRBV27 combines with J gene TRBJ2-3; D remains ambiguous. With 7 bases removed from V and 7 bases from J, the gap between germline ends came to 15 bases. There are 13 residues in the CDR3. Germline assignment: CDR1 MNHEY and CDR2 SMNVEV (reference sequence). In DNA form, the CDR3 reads TGTGCCAGCATCCAACGTCCCGGTCATACGCAGTATTTT. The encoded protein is CASIQRPGHTQYF.

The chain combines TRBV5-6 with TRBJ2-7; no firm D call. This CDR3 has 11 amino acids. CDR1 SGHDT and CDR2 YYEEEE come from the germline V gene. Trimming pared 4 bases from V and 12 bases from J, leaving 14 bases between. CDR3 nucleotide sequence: TGTGCCAGCAGCATCTACAAGGAGTTGTACTTC. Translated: CASSIYKELYF.